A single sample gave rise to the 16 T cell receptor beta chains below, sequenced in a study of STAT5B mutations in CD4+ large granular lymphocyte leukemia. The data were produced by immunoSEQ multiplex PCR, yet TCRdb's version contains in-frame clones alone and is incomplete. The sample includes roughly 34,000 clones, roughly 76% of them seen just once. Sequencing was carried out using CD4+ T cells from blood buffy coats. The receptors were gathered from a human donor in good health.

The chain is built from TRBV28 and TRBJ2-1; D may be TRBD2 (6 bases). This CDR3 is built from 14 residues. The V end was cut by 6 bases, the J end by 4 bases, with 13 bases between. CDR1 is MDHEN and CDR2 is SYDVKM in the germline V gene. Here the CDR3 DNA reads TGTGCCAGCAGCACCGGGACTCTGTACAATGAGCAGTTCTTC. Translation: CASSTGTLYNEQFF.

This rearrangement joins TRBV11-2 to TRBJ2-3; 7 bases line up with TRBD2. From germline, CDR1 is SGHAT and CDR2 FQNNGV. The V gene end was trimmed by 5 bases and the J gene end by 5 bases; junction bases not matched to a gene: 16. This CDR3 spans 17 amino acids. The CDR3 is CASSTRTGGGPVDTQYF. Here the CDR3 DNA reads TGTGCCAGCAGCACCCGAACGGGGGGAGGGCCGGTAGATACGCAGTATTTT.

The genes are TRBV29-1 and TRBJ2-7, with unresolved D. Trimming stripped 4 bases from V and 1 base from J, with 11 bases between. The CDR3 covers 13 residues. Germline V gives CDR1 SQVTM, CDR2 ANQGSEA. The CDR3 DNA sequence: TGCAGCGTTGTGCCCGCCGGGTCCTACGAGCAGTACTTC. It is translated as CSVVPAGSYEQYF.

Here the CDR3 reads CASSQKWEWTDTQYF. CDR3 DNA: TGCGCCAGCAGCCAAAAATGGGAGTGGACAGATACGCAGTATTTT. The chain couples TRBV4-1 to TRBJ2-3, with D maybe TRBD2 (5 bases). V was cut by 2 bases and J by 3 bases, with 12 bases left in between. The CDR3 has 15 residues. Germline-derived CDR1 and CDR2 are MGHRA and YSYEKL.

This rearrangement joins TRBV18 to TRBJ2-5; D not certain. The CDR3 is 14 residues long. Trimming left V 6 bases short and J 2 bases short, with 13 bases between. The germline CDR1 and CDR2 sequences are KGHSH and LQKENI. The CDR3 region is CASSPGPEQETQYF. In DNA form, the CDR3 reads TGTGCCAGCTCCCCGGGCCCGGAGCAAGAGACCCAGTACTTC.

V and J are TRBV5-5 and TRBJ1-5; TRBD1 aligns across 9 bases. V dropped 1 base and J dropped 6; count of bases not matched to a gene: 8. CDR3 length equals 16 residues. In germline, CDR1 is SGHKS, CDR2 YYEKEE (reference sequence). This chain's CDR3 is CASSLTTGGDGQPQHF. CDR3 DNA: TGTGCCAGCAGCTTGACGACAGGGGGTGACGGTCAGCCCCAGCATTTT.

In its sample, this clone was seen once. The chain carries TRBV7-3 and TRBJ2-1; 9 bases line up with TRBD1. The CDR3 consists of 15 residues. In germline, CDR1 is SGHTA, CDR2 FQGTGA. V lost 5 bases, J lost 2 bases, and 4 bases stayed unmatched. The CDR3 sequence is CASSLDRGTYNEQFF. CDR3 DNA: TGTGCCAGCAGCCTCGACAGGGGGACCTACAATGAGCAGTTCTTC.

CDR3 nucleotides: TGTGCCTGGAGTGTACCCAGAGGGCAGGGGGCAATCTACGAGCAGTACTTC. Encoded protein: CAWSVPRGQGAIYEQYF. This rearrangement joins TRBV30 to TRBJ2-7; TRBD1 matches 8 bases. Trimming at V came to 0 bases and at J to 3 bases, leaving 13 bases not matched to a gene. Germline V gives CDR1 GTSNPN, CDR2 SVGIG (reference sequence). The CDR3 is 17 residues long.

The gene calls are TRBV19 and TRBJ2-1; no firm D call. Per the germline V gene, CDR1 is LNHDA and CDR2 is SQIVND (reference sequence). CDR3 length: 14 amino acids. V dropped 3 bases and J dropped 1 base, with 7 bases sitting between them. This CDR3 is CASSMLVSYNEQFF. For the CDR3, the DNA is TGTGCCAGTAGTATGCTAGTTTCCTACAATGAGCAGTTCTTC.

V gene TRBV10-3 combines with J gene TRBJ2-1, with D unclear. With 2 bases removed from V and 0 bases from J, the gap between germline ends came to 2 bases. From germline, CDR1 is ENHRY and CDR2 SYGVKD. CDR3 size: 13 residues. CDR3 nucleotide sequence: TGTGCCATCAGTGAGGGCTCCTACAATGAGCAGTTCTTC. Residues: CAISEGSYNEQFF.

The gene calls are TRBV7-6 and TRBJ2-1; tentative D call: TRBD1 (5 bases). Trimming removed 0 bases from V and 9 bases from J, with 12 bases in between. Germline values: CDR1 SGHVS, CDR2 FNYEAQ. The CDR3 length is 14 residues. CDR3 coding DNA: TGTGCCAGCAGCTTAGCTTCTCAGACAGCTGAGCAGTTCTTC. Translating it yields CASSLASQTAEQFF.

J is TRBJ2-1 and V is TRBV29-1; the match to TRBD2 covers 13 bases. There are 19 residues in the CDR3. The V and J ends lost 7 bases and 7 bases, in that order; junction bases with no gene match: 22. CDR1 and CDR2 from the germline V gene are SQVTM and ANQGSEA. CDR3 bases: TGCAGCGCATCGGACAGGGGACTCAAACTAGCGGGAGGGCCAAATGAGCAGTTCTTC. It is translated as CSASDRGLKLAGGPNEQFF.

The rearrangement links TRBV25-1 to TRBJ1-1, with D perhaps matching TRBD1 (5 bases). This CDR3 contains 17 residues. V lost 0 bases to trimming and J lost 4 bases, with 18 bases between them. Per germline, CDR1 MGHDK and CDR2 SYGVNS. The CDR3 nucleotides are TGTGCCAGCAGTGAATATCCGCCTCGGGGCGGGAGCACTGAAGCTTTCTTT. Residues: CASSEYPPRGGSTEAFF.

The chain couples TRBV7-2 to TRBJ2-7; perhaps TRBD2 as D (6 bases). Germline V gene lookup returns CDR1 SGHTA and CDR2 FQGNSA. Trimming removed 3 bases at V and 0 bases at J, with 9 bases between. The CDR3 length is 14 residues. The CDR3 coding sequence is TGTGCCAGCAGCTTCGTAGCGGACTCCTACGAGCAGTACTTC. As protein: CASSFVADSYEQYF.

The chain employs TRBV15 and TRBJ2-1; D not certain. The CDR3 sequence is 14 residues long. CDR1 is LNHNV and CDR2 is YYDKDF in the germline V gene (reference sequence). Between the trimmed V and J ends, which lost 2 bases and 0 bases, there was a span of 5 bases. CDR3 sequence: CATSRTNSYNEQFF. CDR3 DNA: TGTGCCACCAGCAGAACCAACTCCTACAATGAGCAGTTCTTC.

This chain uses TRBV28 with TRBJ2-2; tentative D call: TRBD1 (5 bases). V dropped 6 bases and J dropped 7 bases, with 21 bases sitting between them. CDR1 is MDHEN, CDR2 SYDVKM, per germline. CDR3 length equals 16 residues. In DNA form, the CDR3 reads TGTGCCAGCAGACCAGACAGTACCGCGCGCGGCGGGGAGCTGTTTTTT. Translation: CASRPDSTARGGELFF.